These 12 T cell receptor beta chains originate from one sample sequenced in a study of T cell changes during pregnancy in multiple sclerosis. Data came from immunoSEQ multiplex PCR; TCRdb stores just in-frame clones and leaves some out. Of fewer than 70,000 clones listed, 89% are singletons. The sequenced sample was peripheral blood, obtained in the first trimester of pregnancy. Receptors originate from a female donor with multiple sclerosis, enrolled in a pregnancy study.

The rearrangement uses TRBV5-1 and TRBJ2-2, with D possibly TRBD1 on 5 matching bases. The V gene's germline CDR1 is SGHRS and CDR2 YFSETQ. The V end lost 3 bases, the J end lost 7 bases, and 19 bases lay between the germline ends. The CDR3 is 16 residues long. The CDR3 DNA reads as TGCGCCAGCAGCTCCCCGACAGATAATAGGCACGGGGAGCTGTTTTTT. It codes for CASSSPTDNRHGELFF. The full variable domain, in which reference TRBV5-1 and TRBJ2-2 provide the parts outside the CDR3, is KAGVTQTPRYLIKTRGQQVTLSCSPISGHRSVSWYQQTPGQGLQFLFEYFSETQRNKGNFPGRFSGRQFSNSRSEMNVSTLELGDSALYLCASSSPTDNRHGELFFGEGSRLTVL.

The chain links TRBV7-3 to TRBJ2-1, with 9 bases identical to TRBD1. The CDR3 spans 16 residues. Germline CDR1 reads SGHTA; CDR2 reads FQGTGA. V was clipped by 5 bases and J by 2 bases; unmatched bases: 7. The CDR3 region has the DNA TGTGCCAGCAGCCAGCTACAGGGGGCCCCCTACAATGAGCAGTTCTTC. Its protein product is CASSQLQGAPYNEQFF. Looking up the rest from reference TRBV7-3 and TRBJ2-1 gives the full variable domain: GAGVSQTPSNKVTEKGKYVELRCDPISGHTALYWYRQSLGQGPEFLIYFQGTGAADDSGLPNDRFFAVRPEGSVSTLKIQRTERGDSAVYLCASSQLQGAPYNEQFFGPGTRLTVL.

This clone was observed a handful of times. V gene TRBV27 combines with J gene TRBJ1-1; D call uncertain. V lost 3 bases to trimming and J lost 3 bases, with 14 bases between them. The germline V gene encodes CDR1 MNHEY and CDR2 SMNVEV (reference sequence). The length of the CDR3 is 15 residues. As DNA, the CDR3 is TGTGCCAGCAGTTTCCCCGGGAGAAGGTACACTGAAGCTTTCTTT. It encodes CASSFPGRRYTEAFF.

This chain links TRBV30 with TRBJ2-4, with TRBD1 matching 7 bases. The junction had 8 bases not matched to a gene; V was cut back by 3 bases and J by 0 bases. The CDR3 spans 16 residues. Per germline, CDR1 GTSNPN and CDR2 SVGIG (reference sequence). The CDR3 here is CAWRGDRALAKNIQYF. The CDR3, as DNA: TGTGCCTGGAGGGGCGACAGGGCACTAGCCAAAAACATTCAGTACTTC.

J is TRBJ2-3 and V is TRBV7-9; possibly TRBD2 for D (6 bases). Germline loops: CDR1 SEHNR, CDR2 FQNEAQ (reference sequence). The CDR3 runs to 15 residues. V gave up 5 bases and J gave up 2 bases, with 14 bases separating them. The DNA of the CDR3 is TGTGCCAGCAGCCCAGCCGGGGGTTCCACAGATACGCAGTATTTT. The encoded protein is CASSPAGGSTDTQYF.

This sequence joins TRBV6-5 and TRBJ1-5, with 7 bases fitting TRBD1. The CDR3 contains 14 residues. CDR1 and CDR2 from the germline V gene are MNHEY and SVGAGI. The V gene end was trimmed by 6 bases and the J gene end by 4 bases; junction bases not matched to a gene: 6. In nucleotides, the CDR3 is TGTGCCAGCAGACCCGGGACAGAGAATCAGCCCCAGCATTTT. Amino acid sequence: CASRPGTENQPQHF.

This clone has only a few counts. The V call is TRBV11-2, the J call TRBJ1-1; D gene unclear. CDR1 and CDR2 from the germline V gene are SGHAT and FQNNGV. The ends were cut back, 7 bases at V and 3 bases at J, with 12 bases in the middle. This CDR3 comprises 13 residues. The CDR3 is CASTPGFDTEAFF. DNA for the CDR3: TGTGCCAGCACCCCGGGGTTCGACACTGAAGCTTTCTTT.

This clone was seen a handful of times. The V and J genes are TRBV27 and TRBJ1-5, with TRBD1 as a possible D gene (5 bases). Per the germline V gene, CDR1 is MNHEY and CDR2 is SMNVEV (reference sequence). The V end lost 4 bases, the J end lost 0 bases, and 10 bases lay between the germline ends. The CDR3 consists of 15 residues. DNA of the CDR3: TGTGCCAGCAGTTATAGGGGTTTTAGCAATCAGCCCCAGCATTTT. It translates to CASSYRGFSNQPQHF.

The chain uses TRBV5-5 and TRBJ1-1, with 8 bases matching TRBD1. V trimming: 5 bases; J trimming: 4 bases; junction bases outside the gene matches: 4. The CDR3 loop spans 13 amino acids. Germline-derived CDR1 and CDR2 are SGHKS and YYEKEE (reference sequence). The DNA for the CDR3 is TGTGCCAGCAGGCCAGGGGGCGGCACTGAAGCTTTCTTT. It yields the protein CASRPGGGTEAFF.

The chain employs TRBV7-2 and TRBJ2-1, with unresolved D. The CDR3 is 15 amino acids. Germline V lookup: CDR1 SGHTA, CDR2 FQGNSA. V dropped 1 base and J dropped 0 bases, with 7 bases sitting between them. The DNA for the CDR3 is TGTGCCAGCAGCTTAGAGGCGGACTCCTACAATGAGCAGTTCTTC. Translated, it gives CASSLEADSYNEQFF.

This sequence joins TRBV6-6 and TRBJ1-4; maybe TRBD1 (6 bases). The germline V gene encodes CDR1 MNHNY and CDR2 SVGAGI (reference sequence). There are 14 residues in the CDR3. V was cut by 7 bases and J by 1 base, with 10 bases left in between. DNA of the CDR3: TGTGCCAGCACCATACAGGGAACTAATGAAAAACTGTTTTTT. It is translated as CASTIQGTNEKLFF.

The V gene is TRBV6-1, the J gene TRBJ1-1; 8 bases line up with TRBD1. The CDR3 has 14 amino acids. Germline loops: CDR1 MNHNS, CDR2 SASEGT. J was trimmed by 9 bases and V by 1 base; bases with no gene match: 7. In DNA form, the CDR3 reads TGTGCCAGCAGTGAAGAACCCCGGGACAGGCAAGCTTTCTTT. Translation: CASSEEPRDRQAFF.